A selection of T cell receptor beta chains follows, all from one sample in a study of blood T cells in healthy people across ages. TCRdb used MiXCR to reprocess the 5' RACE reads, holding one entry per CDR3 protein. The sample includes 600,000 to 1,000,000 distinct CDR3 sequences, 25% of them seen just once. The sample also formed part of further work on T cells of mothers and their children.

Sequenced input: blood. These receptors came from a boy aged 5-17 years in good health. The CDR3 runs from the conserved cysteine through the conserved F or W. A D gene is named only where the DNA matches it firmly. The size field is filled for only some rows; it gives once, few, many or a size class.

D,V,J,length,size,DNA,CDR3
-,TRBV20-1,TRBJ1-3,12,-,TGCAGTGCTCCGAGCTCTGGAAACACCATATATTTT,CSAPSSGNTIYF
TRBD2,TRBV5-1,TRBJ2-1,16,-,TGCGCCAGCAGCTCTAGCGGGGCGAGCTCCTACAATGAGCAGTTCTTC,CASSSSGASSYNEQFF
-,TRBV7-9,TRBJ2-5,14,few,TGTGCCAGCAGCTTAGAGATCAGAAAAGAGACCCAGTACTTC,CASSLEIRKETQYF
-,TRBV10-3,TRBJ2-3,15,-,TGTGCCATCAGCTCCACACCTAGTATCACAGATACGCAGTATTTT,CAISSTPSITDTQYF
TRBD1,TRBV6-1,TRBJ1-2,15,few,TGTGCCAGCAGTGAAGCGACAGGGGGTGGCTATGGCTACACCTTC,CASSEATGGGYGYTF
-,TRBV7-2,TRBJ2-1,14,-,TGTGCCAGCAGCCCAGGACAAGCCTTGGATGAGCAGTTCTTC,CASSPGQALDEQFF
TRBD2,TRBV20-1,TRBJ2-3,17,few,TGCAGTGCTAGAGAGCCCTTCTTTAGCGGGAGCACAGATACGCAGTATTTT,CSAREPFFSGSTDTQYF
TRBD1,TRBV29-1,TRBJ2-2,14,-,TGCAGCGTTTGGGGGCAGGGGGCCTCCGGGGAGCTGTTTTTT,CSVWGQGASGELFF
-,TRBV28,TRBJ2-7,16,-,TGTGCCAGCAGTTCCACTAGTTGGGGGAGAGACTACGAGCAGTACTTC,CASSSTSWGRDYEQYF
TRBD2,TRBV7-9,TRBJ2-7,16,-,TGTGCCAGCAGCAAAGGGGAGGGAACGTACTCCTACGAGCAGTACTTC,CASSKGEGTYSYEQYF
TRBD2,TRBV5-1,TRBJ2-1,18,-,TGCGCCAGCAGCCTGGATTCCATAGCGGGGAGTGGGTACAGTGAGCAGTTCTTC,CASSLDSIAGSGYSEQFF
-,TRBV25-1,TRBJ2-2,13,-,TGTGCCAGCAGGGATACAGGGACCGGGGAGCTGTTTTTT,CASRDTGTGELFF
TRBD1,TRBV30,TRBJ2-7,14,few,TGTGCCTGGAGTGGTGGGACAGGGGCCTACGAGCAGTACTTC,CAWSGGTGAYEQYF
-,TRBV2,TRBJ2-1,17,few,TGTGCCAGCAGTGAACAGGCAGGCTTTAGCTCCTACAATGAGCAGTTCTTC,CASSEQAGFSSYNEQFF
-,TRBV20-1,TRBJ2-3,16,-,TGCAGTGTTAGACACGACGGGAGAATCGGCACAGATACGCAGTATTTT,CSVRHDGRIGTDTQYF
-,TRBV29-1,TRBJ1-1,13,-,TGCAGCGTCGTTGGGACGATAAACACTGAAGCTTTCTTT,CSVVGTINTEAFF
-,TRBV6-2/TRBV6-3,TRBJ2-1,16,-,TGTGCCAGCAGTTTCAAGCGGGCTAGCTCCTACAATGAGCAGTTCTTC,CASSFKRASSYNEQFF
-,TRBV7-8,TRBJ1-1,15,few,TGTGCCAGCAGCTTAGTGGGCAGAGTGAACACTGAAGCTTTCTTT,CASSLVGRVNTEAFF
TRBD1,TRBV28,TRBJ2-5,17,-,TGTGCCAGCAGTTTATATCGGGCGGGACAGGGGGCGTATGGGAAGTTCTTC,CASSLYRAGQGAYGKFF
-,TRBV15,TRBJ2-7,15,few,TGTGCCACCAGCAGAGTGAGAGGATCTCCCGCCGAGCAGTACTTC,CATSRVRGSPAEQYF
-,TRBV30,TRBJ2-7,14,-,TGTGCCTGGAGGGGGCGACTACTGGGCTACGAGCAGTACTTC,CAWRGRLLGYEQYF
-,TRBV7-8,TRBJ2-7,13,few,TGTGCCAGCAGCTGGATGAACAGGGACGAGCAGTACTTC,CASSWMNRDEQYF
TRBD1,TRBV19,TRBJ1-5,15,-,TGTGCCAGTAGTGTGAGGGGACAGGGAGATCAGCCCCAGCATTTT,CASSVRGQGDQPQHF
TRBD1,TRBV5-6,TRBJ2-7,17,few,TGTGCCAGCAGCTTCTCTCTGGGGGCAGGGGGCCGCTACGAGCAGTACTTC,CASSFSLGAGGRYEQYF
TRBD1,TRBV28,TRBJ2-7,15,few,TGTGCCAGCAGTTTGGGACAGGGGGAGGTCTACGAGCAGTACTTC,CASSLGQGEVYEQYF
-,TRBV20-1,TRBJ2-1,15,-,TGCAGTGCTAGTTTTCGGGGCCTGGGTCTGGATGAGCAGTTCTTC,CSASFRGLGLDEQFF
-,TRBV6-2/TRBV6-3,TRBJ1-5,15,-,TGTGCCAGCAGTTATTTTATAGGGTCGAATCAGCCCCAGCATTTT,CASSYFIGSNQPQHF
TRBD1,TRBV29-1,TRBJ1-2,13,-,TGCAGCGTTGAATCAGGGGGTGGCTATGGCTACACCTTC,CSVESGGGYGYTF
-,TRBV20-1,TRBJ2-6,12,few,TGCAGTGCTAGGGCGAGGGCCAACGTCCTGACTTTC,CSARARANVLTF